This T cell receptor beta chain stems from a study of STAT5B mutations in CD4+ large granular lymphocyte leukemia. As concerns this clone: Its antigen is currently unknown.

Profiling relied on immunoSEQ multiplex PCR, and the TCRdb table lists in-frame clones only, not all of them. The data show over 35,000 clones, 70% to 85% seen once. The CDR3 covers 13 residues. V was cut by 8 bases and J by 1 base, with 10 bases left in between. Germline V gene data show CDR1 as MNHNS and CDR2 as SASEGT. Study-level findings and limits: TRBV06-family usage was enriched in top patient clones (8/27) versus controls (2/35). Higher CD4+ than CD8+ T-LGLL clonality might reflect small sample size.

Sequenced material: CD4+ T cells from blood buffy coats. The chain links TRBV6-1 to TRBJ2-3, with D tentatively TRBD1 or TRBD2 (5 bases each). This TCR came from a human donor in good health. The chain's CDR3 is CASVGAGTDTQYF. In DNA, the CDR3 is TGTGCCAGCGTCGGGGCAGGCACAGATACGCAGTATTTT.